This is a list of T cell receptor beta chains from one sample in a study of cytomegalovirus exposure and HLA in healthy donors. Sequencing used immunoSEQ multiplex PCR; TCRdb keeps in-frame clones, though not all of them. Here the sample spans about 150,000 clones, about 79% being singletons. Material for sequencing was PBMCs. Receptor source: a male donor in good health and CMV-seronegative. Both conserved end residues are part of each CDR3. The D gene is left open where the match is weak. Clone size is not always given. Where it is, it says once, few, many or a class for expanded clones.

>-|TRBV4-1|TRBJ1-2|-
CASSVQGNSGYGYTF
TGCGCCAGCAGCGTTCAGGGCAATTCGGGCTATGGCTACACCTTC
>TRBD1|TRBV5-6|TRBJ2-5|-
CASTMDRGLGETQYF
TGTGCCAGCACCATGGACAGGGGCCTTGGAGAGACCCAGTACTTC
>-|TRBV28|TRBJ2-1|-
CASSLERGVYNEQFF
TGTGCCAGCAGTTTAGAGCGCGGGGTCTACAATGAGCAGTTCTTC
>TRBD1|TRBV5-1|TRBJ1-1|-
CASSAKTGGNTEAFF
TGCGCCAGCAGCGCGAAGACAGGGGGGAACACTGAAGCTTTCTTT
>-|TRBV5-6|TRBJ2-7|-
CASSPVGGRREQYF
TGTGCCAGCAGCCCGGTGGGGGGGCGAAGGGAGCAGTACTTC
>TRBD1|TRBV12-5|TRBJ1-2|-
CASGLVRDSSLYGYTF
TGTGCTAGTGGTTTGGTACGGGACAGTTCTCTCTATGGCTACACCTTC
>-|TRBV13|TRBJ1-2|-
CASSGAGVSGYTF
TGTGCCAGCAGCGGGGCGGGGGTTAGTGGCTACACCTTC
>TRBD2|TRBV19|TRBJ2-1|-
CASTGLAGGSAYNEQFF
TGTGCCAGTACGGGACTAGCGGGAGGATCGGCCTACAATGAGCAGTTCTTC
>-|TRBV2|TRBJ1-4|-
CASRLSDSNEKLFF
TGTGCCAGCAGACTCTCGGACAGTAATGAAAAACTGTTTTTT
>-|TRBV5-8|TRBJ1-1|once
CASSLAVAVVTEAFF
TGTGCCAGCAGCTTGGCGGTTGCGGTTGTCACTGAAGCTTTCTTT
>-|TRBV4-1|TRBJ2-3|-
CASSEGFSPADTQYF
TGCGCCAGCAGCGAGGGTTTCTCCCCCGCAGATACGCAGTATTTT
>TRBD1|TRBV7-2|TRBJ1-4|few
CASSPGDSSNEKLFF
TGTGCCAGCAGCCCCGGGGACAGCTCTAATGAAAAACTGTTTTTT
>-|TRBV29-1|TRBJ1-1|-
CSVEGGDGGKIPNTEAFF
TGCAGCGTTGAAGGAGGGGACGGGGGGAAGATTCCGAACACTGAAGCTTTCTTT
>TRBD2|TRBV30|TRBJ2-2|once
CAWSGGRTNTGELFF
TGTGCCTGGAGCGGGGGGAGGACGAACACCGGGGAGCTGTTTTTT
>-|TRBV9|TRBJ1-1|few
CASSVNQGVTEAFF
TGTGCCAGCAGCGTAAATCAGGGTGTGACTGAAGCTTTCTTT
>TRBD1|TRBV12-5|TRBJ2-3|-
CASGWETGGAGADTQYF
TGTGCTAGTGGTTGGGAAACAGGGGGCGCGGGCGCAGATACGCAGTATTTT
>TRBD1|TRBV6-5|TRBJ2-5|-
CATRQGARETQYF
TGTGCCACTCGTCAGGGGGCGCGGGAGACCCAGTACTTC
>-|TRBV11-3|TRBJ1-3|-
CASSPKTGPPGNTIYF
TGTGCCAGCAGCCCTAAAACAGGACCACCTGGAAACACCATATATTTT
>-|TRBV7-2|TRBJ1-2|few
CASSAQGSNRRGYGYTF
TGTGCCAGCAGCGCACAGGGTTCCAATCGAAGGGGCTATGGCTACACCTTC
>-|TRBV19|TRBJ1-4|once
CASSIATKGESNEKLFF
TGTGCCAGTAGTATAGCAACGAAGGGAGAATCTAATGAAAAACTGTTTTTT
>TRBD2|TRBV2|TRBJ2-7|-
CASSEESGASYEQYF
TGTGCCAGCAGTGAGGAAAGCGGGGCGTCCTACGAGCAGTACTTC
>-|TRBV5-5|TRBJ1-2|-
CASSLQGDYGYTF
TGTGCCAGCAGCTTACAGGGAGACTATGGCTACACCTTC
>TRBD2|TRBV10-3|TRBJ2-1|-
CAIRPVGASGGAGNEQFF
TGTGCCATCAGACCGGTTGGGGCTAGCGGGGGGGCCGGCAATGAGCAGTTCTTC
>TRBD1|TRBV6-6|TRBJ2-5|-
CASSYGTGGQYF
TGTGCCAGCAGTTACGGGACAGGCGGGCAGTACTTC
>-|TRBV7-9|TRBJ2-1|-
CSSSRITSYNEQFF
TGTTCCAGCAGCCGAATAACTAGCTACAATGAGCAGTTCTTC
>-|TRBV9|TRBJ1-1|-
CASSPGGAEPYTEAFF
TGTGCCAGCAGCCCCGGTGGGGCAGAACCTTACACTGAAGCTTTCTTT
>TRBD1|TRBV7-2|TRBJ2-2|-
CASSKNTGGNTGELFF
TGTGCCAGCAGCAAAAACACAGGGGGGAACACCGGGGAGCTGTTTTTT
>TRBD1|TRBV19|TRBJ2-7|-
CASSSRPGQGSYEQYF
TGTGCCAGTAGTTCGAGACCGGGACAGGGATCCTACGAGCAGTACTTC
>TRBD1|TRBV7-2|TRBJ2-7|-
CASSPRQGYEQYF
TGTGCCAGCAGCCCCCGACAGGGTTACGAGCAGTACTTC
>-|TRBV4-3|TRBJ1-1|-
CASSQDYGGVGNTEAFF
TGCGCCAGCAGCCAAGATTATGGAGGGGTGGGAAACACTGAAGCTTTCTTT
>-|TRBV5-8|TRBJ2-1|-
CASSLDLARNEQFF
TGTGCCAGCAGCTTGGACCTAGCCCGAAATGAGCAGTTCTTC
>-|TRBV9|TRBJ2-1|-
CASRGGTGDEQFF
TGTGCCAGCAGAGGGGGCACGGGAGACGAGCAGTTCTTC
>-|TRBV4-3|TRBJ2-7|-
CASSQDRDYEQYF
TGCGCCAGCAGCCAAGACCGGGACTACGAGCAGTACTTC
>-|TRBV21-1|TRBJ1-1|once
CASSKEGRERAEAFF
TGTGCCAGCAGCAAAGAAGGCAGGGAAAGGGCTGAAGCTTTCTTT
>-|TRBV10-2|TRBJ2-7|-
CASSESSWASGTYEQYF
TGCGCCAGCAGTGAGTCCAGCTGGGCCAGCGGCACCTACGAGCAGTACTTC
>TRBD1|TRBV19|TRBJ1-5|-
CASSTRGTDQPQHF
TGTGCCAGTAGCACTAGGGGGACAGATCAGCCCCAGCATTTT
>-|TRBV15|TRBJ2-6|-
CATSRGAGPSSGANVLTF
TGTGCCACCAGCAGAGGGGCCGGTCCAAGCTCTGGGGCCAACGTCCTGACTTTC
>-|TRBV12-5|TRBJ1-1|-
CASDLFGTEAFF
TGTGCTAGTGATTTATTCGGGACTGAAGCTTTCTTT
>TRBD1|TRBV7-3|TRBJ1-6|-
CASRETGGSPLHF
TGTGCCAGCAGGGAGACAGGGGGTTCACCCCTCCACTTT
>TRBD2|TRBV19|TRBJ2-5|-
CASALAGITNQQETQYF
TGTGCCAGTGCCCTAGCGGGCATCACAAACCAACAAGAGACCCAGTACTTC
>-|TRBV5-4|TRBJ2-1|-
CASSPRTKGLHEQFF
TGTGCCAGCAGCCCTAGGACTAAAGGTCTCCATGAGCAGTTCTTC
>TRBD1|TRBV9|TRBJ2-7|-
CASSTSGTGGNYEQYF
TGTGCCAGCAGCACCTCCGGGACAGGGGGCAATTACGAGCAGTACTTC
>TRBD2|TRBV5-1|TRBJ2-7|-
CASSLSPSGRYEQYF
TGCGCCAGCAGCTTGTCTCCTAGCGGGAGGTACGAGCAGTACTTC
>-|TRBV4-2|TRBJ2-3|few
CASSQDRGSGTDTQYF
TGTGCCAGCAGCCAAGATCGGGGTAGCGGCACAGATACGCAGTATTTT
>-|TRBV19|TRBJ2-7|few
CASSPRQPYEQYF
TGTGCCAGTAGTCCACGACAGCCCTACGAGCAGTACTTC
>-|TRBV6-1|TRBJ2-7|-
CASNDGTYEQYF
TGTGCCAGCAACGACGGGACCTACGAGCAGTACTTC
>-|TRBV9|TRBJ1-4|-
CASSVVPGEEKLFF
TGTGCCAGCAGCGTAGTCCCAGGGGAAGAAAAACTGTTTTTT
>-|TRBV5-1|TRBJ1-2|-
CASSLTADNYGYTF
TGCGCCAGCAGCTTGACGGCGGATAACTATGGCTACACCTTC
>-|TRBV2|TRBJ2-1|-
CASSALRDTDNEQFF
TGTGCCAGCAGTGCGCTCAGGGACACCGACAATGAGCAGTTCTTC
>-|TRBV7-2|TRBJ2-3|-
CASSPRTVTDTQYF
TGTGCCAGCAGCCCCCGGACAGTAACAGATACGCAGTATTTT
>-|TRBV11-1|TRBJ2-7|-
CASSPGYSYEQYF
TGTGCCAGCAGCCCAGGGTATTCCTACGAGCAGTACTTC